A single sample gave rise to the 2 T cell receptor beta chains below, sequenced in a study of metastatic and nonmetastatic thyroid tumors. TCRdb reprocessed the PCR reads using MiXCR. The sample yields approximately 40,000 clones, around 47% seen once. Treatment of any kind had been given to no patient before thyroid surgery. Sequencing input: tumor tissue. The receptor set was obtained from a male donor with papillary thyroid cancer or a benign thyroid nodule (not recorded which). Some clones in this sample may be carry-over from other donors' samples.

The chain is built from TRBV27 and TRBJ2-7; 8 bases map to TRBD1. CDR1 MNHEY and CDR2 SMNVEV come from the germline V gene (reference sequence). V lost 5 bases to trimming and J lost 3 bases; unmatched junction nucleotides: 18. CDR3 length equals 18 residues. The CDR3 protein is CASSPLTGVRQDGYEQYF. DNA of the CDR3: TGTGCCAGCAGTCCCTTGACAGGGGTTCGTCAAGACGGCTACGAGCAGTACTTC.

CDR3 in amino acids: CSARAWDRAARGSPLHF. The CDR3 bases are TGCAGTGCTAGAGCCTGGGACAGGGCAGCCCGGGGGTCACCCCTCCACTTT. The V call is TRBV20-1, the J call TRBJ1-6; 9 nucleotides line up with TRBD1. The CDR3 consists of 17 residues. Germline lookup yields CDR1 DFQATT and CDR2 SNEGSKA (reference sequence). The ends lost 1 base at V and 10 bases at J; junction bases unmatched: 14.